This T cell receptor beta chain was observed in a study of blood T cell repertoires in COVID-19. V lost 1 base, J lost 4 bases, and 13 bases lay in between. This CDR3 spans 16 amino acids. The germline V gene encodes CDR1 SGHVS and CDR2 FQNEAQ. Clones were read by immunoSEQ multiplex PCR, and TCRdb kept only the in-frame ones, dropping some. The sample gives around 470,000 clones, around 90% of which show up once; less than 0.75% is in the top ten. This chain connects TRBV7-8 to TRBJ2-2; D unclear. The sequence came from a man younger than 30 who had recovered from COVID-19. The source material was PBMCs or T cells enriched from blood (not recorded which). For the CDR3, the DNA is TGTGCCAGCAGCTTAGTTCTGCCCGGTCGCACCGGGGAGCTGTTTTTT. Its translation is CASSLVLPGRTGELFF.